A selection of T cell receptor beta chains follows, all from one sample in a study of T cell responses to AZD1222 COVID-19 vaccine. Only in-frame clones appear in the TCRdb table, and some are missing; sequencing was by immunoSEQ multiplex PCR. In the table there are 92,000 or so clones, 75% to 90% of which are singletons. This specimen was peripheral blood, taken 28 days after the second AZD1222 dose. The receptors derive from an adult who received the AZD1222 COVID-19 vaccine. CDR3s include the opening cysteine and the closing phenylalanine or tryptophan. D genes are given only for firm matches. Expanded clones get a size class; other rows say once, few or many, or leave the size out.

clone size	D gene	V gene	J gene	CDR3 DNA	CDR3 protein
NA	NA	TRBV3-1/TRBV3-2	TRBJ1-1	TGTGCCAGCAGCCAACCGGGACCGATGAACACTGAAGCTTTCTTT	CASSQPGPMNTEAFF
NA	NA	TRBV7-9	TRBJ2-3	TGTGCCAGCAGCTTACGGGGGGCCCGAGATACGCAGTATTTT	CASSLRGARDTQYF
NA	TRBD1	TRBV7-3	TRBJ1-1	TGTGCCAGCAGCTCGACAGGGTTCACTGAAGCTTTCTTT	CASSSTGFTEAFF
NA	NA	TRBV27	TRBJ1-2	TGTGCCAGCAGTCCTCAGGGAGACTATGGCTACACCTTC	CASSPQGDYGYTF
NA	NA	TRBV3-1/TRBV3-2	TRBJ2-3	TGTGCCAGCAGCCAACCTAGCACAGATACGCAGTATTTT	CASSQPSTDTQYF
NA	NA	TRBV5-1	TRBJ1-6	TGCGCCAGCAGCTTGCAGGGGAGCTCCTATAATTCACCCCTCCACTTT	CASSLQGSSYNSPLHF
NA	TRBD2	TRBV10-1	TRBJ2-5	TGCGCCAGCAGTGAGACCAAGCGGGGGGACTACCAAGAGACCCAGTACTTC	CASSETKRGDYQETQYF
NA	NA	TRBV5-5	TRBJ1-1	TGTGCCAGCAGCTTGGGGGGACCCGGGTACACTGAAGCTTTCTTT	CASSLGGPGYTEAFF
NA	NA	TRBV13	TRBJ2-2	TGTGCCAGCAGCCCGTGGGGGCTCCCTAAGGGGGAGCTGTTTTTT	CASSPWGLPKGELFF
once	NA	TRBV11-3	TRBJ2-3	TGTGCCAGCAGCCCTCGGGAGGGGGCAGGGACAGATACGCAGTATTTT	CASSPREGAGTDTQYF
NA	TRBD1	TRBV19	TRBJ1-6	TGTGCCAGTGCCACAGGGGACCATTATAATTCACCCCTCCACTTT	CASATGDHYNSPLHF
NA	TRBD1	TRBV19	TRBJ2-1	TGTGCCAGTAGTACCTACCTCGCAGGGGGCGTATATGAGCAGTTCTTC	CASSTYLAGGVYEQFF
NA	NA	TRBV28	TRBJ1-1	TGTGCCAGCACCACTAGAGTGAACACTGAAGCTTTCTTT	CASTTRVNTEAFF
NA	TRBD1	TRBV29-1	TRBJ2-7	TGCAGCGTTGAAGCACGCGGACAGGGGACCTACGAGCAGTACTTC	CSVEARGQGTYEQYF
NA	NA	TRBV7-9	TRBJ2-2	TGTGCCAGCAGCCCGCGAGGGGTTAGCGACACCGGGGAGCTGTTTTTT	CASSPRGVSDTGELFF
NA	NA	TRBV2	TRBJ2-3	TGTGCCAGCAAGACAAACACAGATACGCAGTATTTT	CASKTNTDTQYF
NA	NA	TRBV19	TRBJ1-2	TGTGCCAGTAATAGGTACGATGAGGGAATAGCGAACTATGGCTACACCTTC	CASNRYDEGIANYGYTF
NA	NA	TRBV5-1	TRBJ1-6	TGCGCCAGCAGCTTGTGGGGGATAGAAGATTCACCCCTCCACTTT	CASSLWGIEDSPLHF
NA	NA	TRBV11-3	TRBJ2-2	TGTGCCAGCAGGCGCAGCGGCACCGGGGAGCTGTTTTTT	CASRRSGTGELFF
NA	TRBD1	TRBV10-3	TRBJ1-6	TGTGCCATCAGGGAGGAGAACAGGGGAAATTCCCCCCTCCACTTT	CAIREENRGNSPLHF
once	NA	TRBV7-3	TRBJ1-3	TGTGCCAGCAGCCAGGGACCCTCTGGAAACACCATATATTTT	CASSQGPSGNTIYF
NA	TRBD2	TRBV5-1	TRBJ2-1	TGCGCCAGCACCCTGTTGCCGGGGAGGGACAATGAGCAGTTCTTC	CASTLLPGRDNEQFF
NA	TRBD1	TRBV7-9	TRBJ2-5	TGTGCCAGCAGCTCCCTACAGGGGGGTACCTGGTACCAAGAGACCCAGTACTTC	CASSSLQGGTWYQETQYF
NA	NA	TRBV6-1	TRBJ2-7	TGTGCCGTTCAAAAAGGGACGGCCTACGAGCAGTACTTC	CAVQKGTAYEQYF
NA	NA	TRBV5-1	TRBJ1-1	TGCGCCAGCAGCTTGGTCGGGGTTGAAGCTTTCTTT	CASSLVGVEAFF
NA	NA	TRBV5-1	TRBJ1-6	TGCGCCAGCAGCTTTACAGGGAATTCACCCCTCCACTTT	CASSFTGNSPLHF
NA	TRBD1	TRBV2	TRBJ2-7	TGTGCCAGCAATGAGGGGACAGGGGTTGGCGAGCAGTACTTC	CASNEGTGVGEQYF
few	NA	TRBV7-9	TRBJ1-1	TGTGCCAGCTTAATCGGGGGACACACGAACACTGAAGCTTTCTTT	CASLIGGHTNTEAFF
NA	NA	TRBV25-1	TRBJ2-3	TGTGCCAGCAACGACTGGGGGTCCACAGATACGCAGTATTTT	CASNDWGSTDTQYF
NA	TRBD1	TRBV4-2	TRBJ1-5	TGTGCCAGCAGCCAAGATCCAGGGGGGCAGCCCCAGCATTTT	CASSQDPGGQPQHF
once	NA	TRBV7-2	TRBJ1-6	TGTGCCAGCAGCACGAAACCGGATTCACCCCTCCACTTT	CASSTKPDSPLHF
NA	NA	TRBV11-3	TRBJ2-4	TGTGCCAGCAGCTTAGAATTAACGGGGATTCAGTACTTC	CASSLELTGIQYF
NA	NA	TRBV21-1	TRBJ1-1	TGTGCCAGCAGATGGACAGGGGCTGAAGCTTTCTTT	CASRWTGAEAFF
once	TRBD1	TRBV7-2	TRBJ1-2	TGTGCCAGCAGTTTACGGGACAGGGTGGACTATGGCTACACCTTC	CASSLRDRVDYGYTF
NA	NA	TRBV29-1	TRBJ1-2	TGCAGCGTTCCCGGAGGTGAAGGAGGTTATGGCTACACCTTC	CSVPGGEGGYGYTF
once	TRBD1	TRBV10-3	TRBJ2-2	TGTGCCATCAGGGGACAGACGGGGACCGGGGAGCTGTTTTTT	CAIRGQTGTGELFF
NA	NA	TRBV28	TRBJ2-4	TGTGCCAGCAGTTTACTGGATATAGCCAAAAACATTCAGTACTTC	CASSLLDIAKNIQYF
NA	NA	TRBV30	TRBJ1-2	TGTGCCTGGAGTGTCGGCCAGGGGTATGGCTACACCTTC	CAWSVGQGYGYTF
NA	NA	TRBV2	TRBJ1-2	TGTGCCAGCAGTGAACCTGTCAGGGCAGGGGGCTACACCTTC	CASSEPVRAGGYTF
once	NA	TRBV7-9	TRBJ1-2	TGTGCCAGCAGCTTTGAGAAGGGACTTCTGGGGGGCTACACCTTC	CASSFEKGLLGGYTF
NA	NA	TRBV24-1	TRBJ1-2	TGTGCCACTGAGGCAACTTATGGCTACACCTTC	CATEATYGYTF
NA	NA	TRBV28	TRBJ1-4	TGTGCCAGCAGTTTCCTCGGGGGACAACTTGAAAAACTGTTTTTT	CASSFLGGQLEKLFF
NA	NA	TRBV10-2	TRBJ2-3	TGCGCCAGCAGTGAGTCGAGAGGGTATACGCAGTATTTT	CASSESRGYTQYF
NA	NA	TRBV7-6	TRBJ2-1	TGTGCCAGCAGCTATTTCGGGGGGCTGAACAATGAGCAGTTCTTC	CASSYFGGLNNEQFF
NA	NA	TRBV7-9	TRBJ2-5	TGTGCCAGCAGCCCGGTTCCGGGGATTCAAGAGACCCAGTACTTC	CASSPVPGIQETQYF
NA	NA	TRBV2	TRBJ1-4	TGTGCCAGCAGTGATAAAGCGGCGGGGCTCAGTGAAAAACTGTTTTTT	CASSDKAAGLSEKLFF
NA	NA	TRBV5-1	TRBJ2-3	TGCGCCAGCACCACTGGACCAGGCACAGATACGCAGTATTTT	CASTTGPGTDTQYF
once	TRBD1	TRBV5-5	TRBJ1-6	TGTGCCAGCAGCGTCCGACAGGGGAATTATAATTCACCCCTCCACTTT	CASSVRQGNYNSPLHF
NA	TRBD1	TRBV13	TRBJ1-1	TGTGCCAGCAGCTACCGACAGGGCGCGGTAGCTTTCTTT	CASSYRQGAVAFF
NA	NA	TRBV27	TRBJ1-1	TGTGCCAGCAGTTTAACGGAGAACACTGAAGCTTTCTTT	CASSLTENTEAFF
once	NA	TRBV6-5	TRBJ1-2	TGTGCCAGCAGTTACTCGAATCTATATGGCTACACCTTC	CASSYSNLYGYTF
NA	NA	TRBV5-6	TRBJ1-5	TGTGCCAGCAGCTTGCTTGGGGGTTCAGGCGGCAATCAGCCCCAGCATTTT	CASSLLGGSGGNQPQHF
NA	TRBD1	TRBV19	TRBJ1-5	TGTGCCAGTAGTCTAGGGACAGTGTATAGCAATCAGCCCCAGCATTTT	CASSLGTVYSNQPQHF